This T cell receptor (beta chain) was observed in a study of CD8 T cells in ankylosing spondylitis. MiXCR, applied by TCRdb to the 5' RACE reads, yields one record per CDR3 protein. The profile shows roughly 220,000 distinct CDR3 sequences, approximately 16% of them singletons. Remarks on this clonotype: Its antigen is currently unknown.

General study results and limits: Apparently characteristic of ankylosing spondylitis blood was a TCR beta motif (about 8 highly homologous variants).

V was cut by 4 bases and J by 1 base, with 15 bases left in between. The CDR3 extends over 15 amino acids. Germline CDR1 SGHKS, CDR2 YYEKEE (reference sequence). Sequenced sample: blood, either unsorted or a sorted T cell fraction (not recorded which). This chain joins TRBV5-5 and TRBJ2-7; D tentatively fits TRBD1 or TRBD2 (5 bases each). This TCR came from a male donor with ankylosing spondylitis. CDR3 loop: CASSQGDALSYEQYF. The CDR3 nucleotides read TGTGCCAGCAGCCAAGGGGACGCGCTTTCCTACGAGCAGTACTTC.